This T cell receptor beta chain originates from a study of T cells of healthy individuals. TCRdb reanalysed the 5' RACE reads using MiXCR and keeps one entry per CDR3 protein. The sample lists some 69,000 distinct CDR3 sequences, 15% to 20% seen once, with approximately 4.7% in the top ten. The CDR3 runs to 12 residues. V was clipped by 7 bases and J by 2 bases; unmatched bases: 2. CDR1 SNHLY and CDR2 FYNNEI come from the germline V gene. The receptor's source is a human donor in good health. The rearrangement joins TRBV2 to TRBJ2-7, with 7 bases identical to TRBD1. DNA for the CDR3: TGTGCCAGCATTCAGGGGGCCTACGAGCAGTACTTC. Its protein is CASIQGAYEQYF.